This TCR beta chain stems from a study of T cell repertoires in cytomegalovirus infection. Study observations and caveats: Pooled public TCR beta family frequency picked out CMV carriers with the relevant HLA. HLA-C-restricted CMV-specific TCR beta clonotypes were dominant in the ex vivo response.

The CDR3 runs 14 residues. Germline V gives CDR1 MNHNS, CDR2 SASEGT. The trim removed 5 bases at V and 3 bases at J, leaving 2 bases unmatched. This clonotype was seen many times. What it recognizes is unknown. Each CDR3 protein is one row after TCRdb ran MiXCR on the reads. The data show approximately 770,000 distinct CDR3 sequences, almost 30% seen once. This chain uses TRBV6-1 with TRBJ2-1; 9 positions agree with TRBD2. The sequence derives from a human donor in good health (CMV status not recorded). Some clones in this sample may be carry-over from other donors' samples. Sequenced here: cultured CD8+ T cells from PBMCs, sampled from culture after CMV antigen stimulation. CDR3 DNA: TGTGCCAGCAGTCTAGCGGGGATCTACAATGAGCAGTTCTTC. Encoded protein: CASSLAGIYNEQFF.